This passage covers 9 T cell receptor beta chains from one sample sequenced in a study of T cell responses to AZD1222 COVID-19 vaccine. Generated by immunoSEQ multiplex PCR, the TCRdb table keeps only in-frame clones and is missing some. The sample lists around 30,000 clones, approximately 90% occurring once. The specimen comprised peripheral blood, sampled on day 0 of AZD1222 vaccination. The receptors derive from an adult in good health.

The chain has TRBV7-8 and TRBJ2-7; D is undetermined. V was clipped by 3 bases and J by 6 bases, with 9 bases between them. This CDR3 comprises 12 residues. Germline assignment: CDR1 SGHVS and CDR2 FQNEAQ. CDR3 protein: CASSLWNSEQYF. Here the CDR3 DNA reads TGTGCCAGCAGCTTGTGGAACTCCGAGCAGTACTTC. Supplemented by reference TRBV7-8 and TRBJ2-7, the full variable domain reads GAGVSQSPRYKVAKRGQDVALRCDPISGHVSLFWYQQALGQGPEFLTYFQNEAQLDKSGLPSDRFFAERPEGSVSTLKIQRTQQEDSAVYLCASSLWNSEQYFGPGTRLTVT.

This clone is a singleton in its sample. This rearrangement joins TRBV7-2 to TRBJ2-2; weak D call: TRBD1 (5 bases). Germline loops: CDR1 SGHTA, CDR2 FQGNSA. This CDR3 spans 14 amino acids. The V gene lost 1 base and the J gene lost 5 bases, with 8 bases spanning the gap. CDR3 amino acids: CASSLVSGTGELFF. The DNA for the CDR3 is TGTGCCAGCAGCTTAGTATCAGGGACCGGGGAGCTGTTTTTT.

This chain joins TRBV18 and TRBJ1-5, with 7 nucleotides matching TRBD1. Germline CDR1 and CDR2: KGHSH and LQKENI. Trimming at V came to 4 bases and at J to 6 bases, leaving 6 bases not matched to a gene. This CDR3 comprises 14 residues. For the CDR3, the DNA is TGTGCCAGCTCACACGGGACAGTTGGTCAGCCCCAGCATTTT. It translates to CASSHGTVGQPQHF.

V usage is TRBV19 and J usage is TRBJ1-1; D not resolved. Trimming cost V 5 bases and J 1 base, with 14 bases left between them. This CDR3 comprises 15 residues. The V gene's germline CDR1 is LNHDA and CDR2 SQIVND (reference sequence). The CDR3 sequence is CASSPRERQNTEAFF. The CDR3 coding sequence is TGTGCCAGTAGTCCCCGCGAACGACAGAACACTGAAGCTTTCTTT.

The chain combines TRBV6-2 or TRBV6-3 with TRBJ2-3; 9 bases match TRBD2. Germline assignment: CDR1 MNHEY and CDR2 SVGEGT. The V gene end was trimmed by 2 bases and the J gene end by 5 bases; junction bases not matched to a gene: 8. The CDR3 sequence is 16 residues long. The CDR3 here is CASSYGLAGLQDTQYF. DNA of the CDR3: TGTGCCAGCAGTTACGGGCTAGCGGGGTTGCAAGATACGCAGTATTTT.

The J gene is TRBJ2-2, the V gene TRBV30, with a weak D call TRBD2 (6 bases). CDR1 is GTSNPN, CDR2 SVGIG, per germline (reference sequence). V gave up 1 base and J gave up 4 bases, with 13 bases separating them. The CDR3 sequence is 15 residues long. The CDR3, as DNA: TGTGCCTGGAGTGATGGACTAATAGGCACCGGGGAGCTGTTTTTT. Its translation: CAWSDGLIGTGELFF.

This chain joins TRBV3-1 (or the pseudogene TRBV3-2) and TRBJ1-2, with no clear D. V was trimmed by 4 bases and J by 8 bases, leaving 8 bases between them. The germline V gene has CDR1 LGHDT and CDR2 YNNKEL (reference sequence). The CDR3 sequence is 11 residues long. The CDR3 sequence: CASSLGYGYTF. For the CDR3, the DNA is TGTGCCAGCAGCCTCGGGTACGGCTACACCTTC.

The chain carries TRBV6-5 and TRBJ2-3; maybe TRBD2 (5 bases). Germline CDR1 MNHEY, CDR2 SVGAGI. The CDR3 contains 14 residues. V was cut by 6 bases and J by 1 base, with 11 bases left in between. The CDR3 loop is CASSPIGGTDTQYF. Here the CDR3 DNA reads TGTGCCAGCAGCCCGATCGGGGGCACAGATACGCAGTATTTT.

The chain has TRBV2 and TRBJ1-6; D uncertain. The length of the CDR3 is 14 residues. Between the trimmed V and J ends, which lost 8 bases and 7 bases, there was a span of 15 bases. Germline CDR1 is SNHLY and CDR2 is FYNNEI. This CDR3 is CASGEGRGNSPLHF. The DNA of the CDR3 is TGTGCCAGCGGAGAGGGCAGAGGAAATTCACCCCTCCACTTT.